The present T cell receptor (beta chain) was sequenced within a study of shared clonotypes between healthy human individuals. Under the authors' procedure: ImmunoSEQ sequences covered only the junction and lacked quality scores; filtering therefore differed. Profiling relied on immunoSEQ multiplex PCR, and the TCRdb table lists in-frame clones only, not all of them. V, J and clone size reflect that table, while D and trimming were determined from the DNA. The sample records over 800,000 clones, 80% to 95% being singletons. Naivety among CD8 cells was defined by CD45RO negativity and positive CCR7 selection, thereby excluding terminally differentiated effector memory CD45RA+ cells. This TCR was sampled from a man aged 25-45 years in good health. Sample: naive CD8+ T cells sorted from blood.

The CDR3 loop reads CASSPHPSGSWEQFF. DNA of the CDR3: TGTGCCAGCAGCCCACATCCTAGCGGGAGTTGGGAGCAGTTCTTC. The chain links TRBV7-8 to TRBJ2-1, with TRBD2 identical over 10 bases. The CDR3 extends over 15 amino acids. Germline V CDR1 and CDR2: SGHVS, FQNEAQ. The junction had 11 bases not matched to a gene; V was cut back by 5 bases and J by 10 bases.